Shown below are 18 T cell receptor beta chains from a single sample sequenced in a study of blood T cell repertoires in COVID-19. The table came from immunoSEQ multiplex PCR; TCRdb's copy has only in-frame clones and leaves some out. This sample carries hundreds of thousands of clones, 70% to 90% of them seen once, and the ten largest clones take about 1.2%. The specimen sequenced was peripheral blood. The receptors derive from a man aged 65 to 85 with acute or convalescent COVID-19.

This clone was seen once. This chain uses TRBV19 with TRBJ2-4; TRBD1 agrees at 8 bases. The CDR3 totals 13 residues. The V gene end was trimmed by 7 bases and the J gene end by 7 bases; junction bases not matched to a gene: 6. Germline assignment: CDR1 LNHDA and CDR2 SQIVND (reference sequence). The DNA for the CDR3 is TGTGCCAGTAATGGACAGGGTTTCAACATTCAGTACTTC. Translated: CASNGQGFNIQYF. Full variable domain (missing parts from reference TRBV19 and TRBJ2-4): DGGITQSPKYLFRKEGQNVTLSCEQNLNHDAMYWYRQDPGQGLRLIYYSQIVNDFQKGDIAEGYSVSREKKESFPLTVTSAQKNPTAFYLCASNGQGFNIQYFGAGTRLSVL.

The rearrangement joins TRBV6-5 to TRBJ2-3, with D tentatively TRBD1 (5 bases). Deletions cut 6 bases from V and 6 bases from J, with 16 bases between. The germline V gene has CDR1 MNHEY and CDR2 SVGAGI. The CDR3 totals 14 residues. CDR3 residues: CASSQSRTPDTQYF. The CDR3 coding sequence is TGTGCCAGCAGCCAATCACGGACACCCGATACGCAGTATTTT.

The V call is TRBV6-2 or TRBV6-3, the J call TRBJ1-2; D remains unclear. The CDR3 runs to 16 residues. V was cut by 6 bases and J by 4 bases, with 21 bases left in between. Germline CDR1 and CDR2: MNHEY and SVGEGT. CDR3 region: CASSRPTRVPGYGYTF. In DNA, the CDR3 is TGTGCCAGCAGCCGACCGACCCGGGTGCCCGGCTATGGCTACACCTTC.

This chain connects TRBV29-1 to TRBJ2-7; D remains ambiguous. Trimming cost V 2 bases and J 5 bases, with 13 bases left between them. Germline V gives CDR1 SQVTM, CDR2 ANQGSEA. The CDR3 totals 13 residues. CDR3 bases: TGCAGCGTTGAATTGGGCCTACGGAACGAGCAGTACTTC. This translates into CSVELGLRNEQYF.

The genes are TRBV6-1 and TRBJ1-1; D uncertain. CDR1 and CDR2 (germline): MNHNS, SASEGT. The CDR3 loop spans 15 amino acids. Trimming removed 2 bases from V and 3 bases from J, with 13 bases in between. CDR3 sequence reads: CASSEQLAGYTEAFF. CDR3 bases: TGTGCCAGCAGTGAACAACTGGCCGGGTACACTGAAGCTTTCTTT.

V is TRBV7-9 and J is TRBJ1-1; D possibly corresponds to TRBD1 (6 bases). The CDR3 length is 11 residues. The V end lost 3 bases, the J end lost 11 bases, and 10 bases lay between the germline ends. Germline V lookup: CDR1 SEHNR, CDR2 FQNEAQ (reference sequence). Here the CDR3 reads CASSFQGWAFF. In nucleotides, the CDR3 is TGTGCCAGCAGCTTTCAGGGGTGGGCTTTCTTT.

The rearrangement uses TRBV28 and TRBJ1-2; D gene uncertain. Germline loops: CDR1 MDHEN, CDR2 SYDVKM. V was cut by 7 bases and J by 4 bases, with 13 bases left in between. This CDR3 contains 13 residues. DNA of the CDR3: TGTGCCAGCACCCTTTCGGTCGGCTATGGCTACACCTTC. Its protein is CASTLSVGYGYTF.

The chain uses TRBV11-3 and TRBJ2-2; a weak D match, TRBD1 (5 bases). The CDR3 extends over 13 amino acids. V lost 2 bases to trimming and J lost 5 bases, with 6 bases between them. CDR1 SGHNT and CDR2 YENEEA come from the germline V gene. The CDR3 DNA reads TGTGCCAGCAGCTTACAGGGTACCGGGGAGCTGTTTTTT. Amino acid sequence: CASSLQGTGELFF.

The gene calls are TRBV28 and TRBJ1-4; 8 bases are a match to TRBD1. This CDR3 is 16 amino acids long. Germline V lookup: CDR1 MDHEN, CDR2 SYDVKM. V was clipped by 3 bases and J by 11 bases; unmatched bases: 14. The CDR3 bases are TGTGCCAGCAGTTTTACCAGTGGACAGGGTTTGGAGAAACTGTTTTTT. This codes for CASSFTSGQGLEKLFF. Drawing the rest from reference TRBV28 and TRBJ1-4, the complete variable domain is DVKVTQSSRYLVKRTGEKVFLECVQDMDHENMFWYRQDPGLGLRLIYFSYDVKMKEKGDIPEGYSVSREKKERFSLILESASTNQTSMYLCASSFTSGQGLEKLFFGSGTQLSVL.

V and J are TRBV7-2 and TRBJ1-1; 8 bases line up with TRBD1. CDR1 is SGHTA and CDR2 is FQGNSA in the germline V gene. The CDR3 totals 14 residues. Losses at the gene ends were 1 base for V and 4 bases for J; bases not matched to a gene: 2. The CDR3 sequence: CASSLGGTGTEAFF. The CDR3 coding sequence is TGTGCCAGCAGCTTAGGTGGGACAGGCACTGAAGCTTTCTTT.

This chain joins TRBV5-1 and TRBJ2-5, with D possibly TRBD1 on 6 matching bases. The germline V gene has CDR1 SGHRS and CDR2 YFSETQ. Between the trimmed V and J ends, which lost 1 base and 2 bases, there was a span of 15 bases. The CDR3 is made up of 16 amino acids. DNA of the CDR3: TGCGCCAGCAGCTTGCAACAGGGTAGGGGGCAAGAGACCCAGTACTTC. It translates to CASSLQQGRGQETQYF. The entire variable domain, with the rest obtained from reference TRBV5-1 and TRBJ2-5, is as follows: KAGVTQTPRYLIKTRGQQVTLSCSPISGHRSVSWYQQTPGQGLQFLFEYFSETQRNKGNFPGRFSGRQFSNSRSEMNVSTLELGDSALYLCASSLQQGRGQETQYFGPGTRLLVL.

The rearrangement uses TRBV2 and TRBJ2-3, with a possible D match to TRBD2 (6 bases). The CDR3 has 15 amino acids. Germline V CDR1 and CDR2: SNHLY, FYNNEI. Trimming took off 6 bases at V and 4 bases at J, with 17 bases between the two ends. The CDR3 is CASRGGGRTPDTQYF. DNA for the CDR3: TGTGCCAGCAGGGGGGGAGGCAGGACCCCAGATACGCAGTATTTT.

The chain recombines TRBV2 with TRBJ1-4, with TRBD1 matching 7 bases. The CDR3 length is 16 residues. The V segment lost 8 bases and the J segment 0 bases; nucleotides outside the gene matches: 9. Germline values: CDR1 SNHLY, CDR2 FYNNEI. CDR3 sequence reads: CASGLEGGPTNEKLFF. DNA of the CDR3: TGTGCCAGCGGTTTGGAAGGGGGCCCAACTAATGAAAAACTGTTTTTT.

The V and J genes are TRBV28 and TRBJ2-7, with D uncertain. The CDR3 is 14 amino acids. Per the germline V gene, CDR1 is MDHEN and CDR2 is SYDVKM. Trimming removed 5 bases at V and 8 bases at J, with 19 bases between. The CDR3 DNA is TGTGCCAGCAGTCAGAGTAGCCCTCCTTGGAAGCAGTACTTC. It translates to CASSQSSPPWKQYF.

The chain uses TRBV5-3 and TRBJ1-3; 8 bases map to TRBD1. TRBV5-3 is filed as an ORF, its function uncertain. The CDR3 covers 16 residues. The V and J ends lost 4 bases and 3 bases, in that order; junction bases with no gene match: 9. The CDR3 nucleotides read TGTGCCAGAAGCCGCCCCATACAGGGGGTTGGAAACACCATATATTTT. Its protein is CARSRPIQGVGNTIYF.

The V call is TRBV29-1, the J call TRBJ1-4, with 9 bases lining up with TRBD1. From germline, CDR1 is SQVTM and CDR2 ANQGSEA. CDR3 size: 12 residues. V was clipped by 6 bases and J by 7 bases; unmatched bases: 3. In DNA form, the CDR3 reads TGCAGCGTGGGACAGGGACGTGAAAAACTGTTTTTT. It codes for CSVGQGREKLFF.

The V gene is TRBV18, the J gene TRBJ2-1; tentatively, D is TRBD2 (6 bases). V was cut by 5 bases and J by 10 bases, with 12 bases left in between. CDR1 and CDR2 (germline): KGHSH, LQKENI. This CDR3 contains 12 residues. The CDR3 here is CASSSTRREQFF. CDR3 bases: TGTGCCAGCTCATCGACTAGGCGGGAGCAGTTCTTC. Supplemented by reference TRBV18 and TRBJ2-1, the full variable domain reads NAGVMQNPRHLVRRRGQEARLRCSPMKGHSHVYWYRQLPEEGLKFMVYLQKENIIDESGMPKERFSAEFPKEGPSILRIQQVVRGDSAAYFCASSSTRREQFFGPGTRLTVL.

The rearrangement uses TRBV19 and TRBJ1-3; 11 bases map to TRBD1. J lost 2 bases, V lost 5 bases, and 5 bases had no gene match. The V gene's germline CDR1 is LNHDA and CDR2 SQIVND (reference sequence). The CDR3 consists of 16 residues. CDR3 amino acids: CASSSPGQGAGNTIYF. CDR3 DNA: TGTGCCAGTAGTTCACCGGGACAGGGGGCTGGAAACACCATATATTTT.